The 2 T cell receptor beta chains in this list originate from one sample, sequenced in a study of control samples from healthy donors and cancer patients. Only in-frame clones appear in the TCRdb table, and some are missing; sequencing was by immunoSEQ multiplex PCR. This table holds about 140,000 clones, approximately 86% found once. The sample was blood. These receptors originate from a man between 18 and 35 years old in good health.

CDR3 in amino acids: CASSSGGQGPGEQYF. Written as DNA, the CDR3 is TGTGCCAGCAGTTCCGGGGGACAGGGTCCGGGTGAGCAGTACTTC. The chain is built from TRBV28 and TRBJ2-7; 9 bases map to TRBD1. CDR1 and CDR2 from the germline V gene are MDHEN and SYDVKM. V gave up 4 bases and J gave up 7 bases; unmatched junction bases: 11. This CDR3 has 15 amino acids.

This rearrangement joins TRBV28 to TRBJ1-2; 7 bases align to TRBD1. Trimming removed 2 bases from V and 3 bases from J; junction bases left unmatched: 3. CDR1 and CDR2 (germline): MDHEN, SYDVKM. The CDR3 runs to 14 residues. CDR3 in amino acids: CASSLRDRYYGYTF. The CDR3 region has the DNA TGTGCCAGCAGTTTAAGGGACAGATACTATGGCTACACCTTC.